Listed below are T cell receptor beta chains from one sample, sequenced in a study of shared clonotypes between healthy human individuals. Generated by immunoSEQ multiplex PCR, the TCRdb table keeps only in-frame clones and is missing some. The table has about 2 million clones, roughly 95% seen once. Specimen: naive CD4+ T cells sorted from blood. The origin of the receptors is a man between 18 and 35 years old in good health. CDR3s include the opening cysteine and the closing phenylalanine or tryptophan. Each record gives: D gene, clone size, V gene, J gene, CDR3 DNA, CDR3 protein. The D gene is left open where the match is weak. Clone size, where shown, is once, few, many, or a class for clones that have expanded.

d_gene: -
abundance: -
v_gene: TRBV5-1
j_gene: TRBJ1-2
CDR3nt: TGCGCCAGCAGCCCCGCGACAGCCCAACCCTATGGCTACACCTTC
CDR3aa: CASSPATAQPYGYTF

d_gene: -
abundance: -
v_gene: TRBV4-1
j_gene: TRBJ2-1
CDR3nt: TGCGCCAGCAGCCCTTGGGACTCCCTCGGCAATGAGCAGTTCTTC
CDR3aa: CASSPWDSLGNEQFF

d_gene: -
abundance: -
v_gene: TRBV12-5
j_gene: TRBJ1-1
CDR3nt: TGTGCTAGTGGTTTGTCAAAAGTCGGGGGCCGGAACACTGAAGCTTTCTTT
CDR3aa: CASGLSKVGGRNTEAFF

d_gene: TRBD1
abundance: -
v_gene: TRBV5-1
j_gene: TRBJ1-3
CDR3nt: TGCGCCAGCAGCTCTTCAGGGGGCTCTGGAAACACCATATATTTT
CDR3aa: CASSSSGGSGNTIYF

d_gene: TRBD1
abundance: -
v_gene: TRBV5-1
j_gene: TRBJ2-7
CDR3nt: TGCGCCAGCAGCGATCCGGGACAGACCGCCTACGAGCAGTACTTC
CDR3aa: CASSDPGQTAYEQYF

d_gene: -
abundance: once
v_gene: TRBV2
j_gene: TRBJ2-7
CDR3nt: TGTGCCGCCTCGACGGGGAGGGAGCAGTACTTC
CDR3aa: CAASTGREQYF

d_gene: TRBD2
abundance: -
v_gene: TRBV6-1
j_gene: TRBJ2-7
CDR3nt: TGTGCCAGCAGTGAAGGCCGGGAGCGGGGGGGATACGAGCAGTACTTC
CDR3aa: CASSEGRERGGYEQYF

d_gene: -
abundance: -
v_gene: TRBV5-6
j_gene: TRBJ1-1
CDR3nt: TGTGCCAGCAGCCTGAGCGCAGGGAACACTGAAGCTTTCTTT
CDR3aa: CASSLSAGNTEAFF

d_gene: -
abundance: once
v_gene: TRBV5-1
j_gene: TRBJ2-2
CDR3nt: TGCGCCAGCAGCTTGAAGTCCGGGACACAAAACACCGGGGAGCTGTTTTTT
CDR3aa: CASSLKSGTQNTGELFF

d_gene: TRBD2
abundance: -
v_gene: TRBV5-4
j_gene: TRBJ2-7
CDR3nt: TGTGCCAGCAGCTTGGCTAGCGGGGGCTCCTACGAGCAGTACTTC
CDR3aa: CASSLASGGSYEQYF

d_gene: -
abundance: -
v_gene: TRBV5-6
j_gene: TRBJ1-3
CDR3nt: TGTGCCAGCAGCTTGGGGGGGATCTCTGGAAACACCATATATTTT
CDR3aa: CASSLGGISGNTIYF

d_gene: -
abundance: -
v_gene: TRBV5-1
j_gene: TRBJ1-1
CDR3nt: TGCGCCAGCAGCCTGGGGGGCTTCGACACTGAAGCTTTCTTT
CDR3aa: CASSLGGFDTEAFF

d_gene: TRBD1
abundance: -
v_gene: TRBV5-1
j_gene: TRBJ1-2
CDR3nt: TGCGCCAGCAGCTTGGATAGACAGGGCGGGGATGGCTACACCTTC
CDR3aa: CASSLDRQGGDGYTF

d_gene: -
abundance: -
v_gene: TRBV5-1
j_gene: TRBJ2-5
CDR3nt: TGCGCCAGCAGCCCGGATTCGGAGACCCAGTACTTC
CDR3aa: CASSPDSETQYF

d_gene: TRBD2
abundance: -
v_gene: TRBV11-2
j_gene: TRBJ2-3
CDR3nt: TGTGCCAGCAGCTTAGTAGCGGGGGTTAGCACAGATACGCAGTATTTT
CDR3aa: CASSLVAGVSTDTQYF

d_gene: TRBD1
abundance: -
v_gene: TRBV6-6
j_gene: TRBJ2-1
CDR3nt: TGTGCCAGCAGACCGCAGGGGGCCAGGTCCTACAATGAGCAGTTCTTC
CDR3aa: CASRPQGARSYNEQFF

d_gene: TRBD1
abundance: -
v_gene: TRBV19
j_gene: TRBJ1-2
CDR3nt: TGTGCCAGTAGTATAGCACGACAGGGAGATGGCTACACCTTC
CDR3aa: CASSIARQGDGYTF

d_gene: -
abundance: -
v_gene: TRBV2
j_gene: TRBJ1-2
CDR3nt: TGTGCCAGCAGCGTCTATGGCTACACCTTC
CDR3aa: CASSVYGYTF

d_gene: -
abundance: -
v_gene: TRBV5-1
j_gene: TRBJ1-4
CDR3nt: TGCGCCAGCAGCTTGGGGGATCATGAAAAACTGTTTTTT
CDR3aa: CASSLGDHEKLFF

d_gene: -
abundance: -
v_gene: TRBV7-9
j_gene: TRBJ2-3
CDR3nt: TGTGCCAGCAGCTCCCCGGACGGAACTTACCCGAAGTATTTT
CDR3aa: CASSSPDGTYPKYF

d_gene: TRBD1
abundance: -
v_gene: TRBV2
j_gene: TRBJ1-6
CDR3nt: TGTGCCAGCAGTGCGAGGCCTCCGGGACAGACTTATAATTCACCCCTCCACTTT
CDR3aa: CASSARPPGQTYNSPLHF

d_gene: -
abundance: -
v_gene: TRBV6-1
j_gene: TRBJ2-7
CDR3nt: TGTGCCAGCAGTGAAAGGGGGACATGGGCCTACGAGCAGTACTTC
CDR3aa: CASSERGTWAYEQYF

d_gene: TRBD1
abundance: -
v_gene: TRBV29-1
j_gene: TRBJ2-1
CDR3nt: TGCAGCGTTAACAGGGGAAGCAATGAGCAGTTCTTC
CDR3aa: CSVNRGSNEQFF

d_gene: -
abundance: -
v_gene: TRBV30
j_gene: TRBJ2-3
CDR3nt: TGTGCCTGGAGTGTACAACCGTCCGGCACAGATACGCAGTATTTT
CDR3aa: CAWSVQPSGTDTQYF

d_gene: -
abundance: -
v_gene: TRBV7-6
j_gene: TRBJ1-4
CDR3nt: TGTGCCAGCAGCCGTATCTCGGAAAAACTGTTTTTT
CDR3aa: CASSRISEKLFF

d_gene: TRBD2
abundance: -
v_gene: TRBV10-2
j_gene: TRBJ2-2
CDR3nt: TGCGCCAGCAGCGGAGCTGGCGGGGGGTCCGGGGAGCTGTTTTTT
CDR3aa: CASSGAGGGSGELFF

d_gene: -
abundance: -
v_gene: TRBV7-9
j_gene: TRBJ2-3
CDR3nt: TGTGCCAGCAGTCATAGAATTAGTACTCGGTGGGATACGCAGTATTTT
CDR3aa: CASSHRISTRWDTQYF

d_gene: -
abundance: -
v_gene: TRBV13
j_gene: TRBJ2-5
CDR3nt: TGTGCCAGCAGCCCTTGGCGGACAGTAGAGACCCAGTACTTC
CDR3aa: CASSPWRTVETQYF

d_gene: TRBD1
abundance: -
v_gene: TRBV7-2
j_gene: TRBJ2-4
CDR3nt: TGTGCCAGCAGCTTAGACGGGACAGGGGGTGCGAACTTC
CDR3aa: CASSLDGTGGANF

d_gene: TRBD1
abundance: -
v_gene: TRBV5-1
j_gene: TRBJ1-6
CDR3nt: TGCGCCAGCAGCTTGTTACAGGGGGTGTCCTATAATTCACCCCTCCACTTT
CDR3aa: CASSLLQGVSYNSPLHF

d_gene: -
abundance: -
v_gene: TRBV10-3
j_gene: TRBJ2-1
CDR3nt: TGTGCCATCAGTGAGACTAGCCCAAATGAGCAGTTCTTC
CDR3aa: CAISETSPNEQFF

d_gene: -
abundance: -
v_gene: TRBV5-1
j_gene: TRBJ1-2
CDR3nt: TGCGCCAGCAGCGCGACCGGCCCCTATGGCTACACCTTC
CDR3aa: CASSATGPYGYTF

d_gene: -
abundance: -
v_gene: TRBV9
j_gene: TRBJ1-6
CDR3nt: TGTGCCAGCAGCGCCCCGGGGAGCTCCTATAATTCACCCCTCCACTTT
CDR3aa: CASSAPGSSYNSPLHF

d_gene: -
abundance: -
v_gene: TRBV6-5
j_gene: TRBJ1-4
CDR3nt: TGTGCCAGCAGTAGACAGTCCATCGGTGAAAAACTGTTTTTT
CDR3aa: CASSRQSIGEKLFF

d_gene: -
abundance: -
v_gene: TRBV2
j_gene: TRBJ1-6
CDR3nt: TGTGCCAGCAGTGAGAGCGGGACTCTGAGTTCACCCCTCCACTTT
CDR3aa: CASSESGTLSSPLHF

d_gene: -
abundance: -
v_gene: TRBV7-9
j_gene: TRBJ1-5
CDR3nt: TGTGCCAGCAGCTTAGGTACCGGGACTGCCAGCAATCAGCCCCAGCATTTT
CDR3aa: CASSLGTGTASNQPQHF

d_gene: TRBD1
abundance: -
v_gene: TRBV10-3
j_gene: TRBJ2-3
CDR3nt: TGTGCCATCACCGGGACAGAAACAGATACGCAGTATTTT
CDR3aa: CAITGTETDTQYF

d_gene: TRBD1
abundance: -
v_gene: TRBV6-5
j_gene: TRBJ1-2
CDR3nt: TGTGCCAGCAGCCCGACAGACAGGGGCGACTATGGCTACACCTTC
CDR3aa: CASSPTDRGDYGYTF

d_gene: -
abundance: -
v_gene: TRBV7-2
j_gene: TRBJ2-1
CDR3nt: TGTGCCAGCAGCTTAGAGGCTCCCCGGGGTGAGCAGTTCTTC
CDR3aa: CASSLEAPRGEQFF

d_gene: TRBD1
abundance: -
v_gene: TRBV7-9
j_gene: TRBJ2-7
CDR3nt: TGTGCCAGCAGCTTCACAGGGGGCACGGGAAGGGAGCAGTACTTC
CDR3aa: CASSFTGGTGREQYF

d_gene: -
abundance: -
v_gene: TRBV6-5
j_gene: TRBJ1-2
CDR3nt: TGTGCCAGCAGCCTAGGACGGACGTCTTATGGCTACACCTTC
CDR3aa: CASSLGRTSYGYTF

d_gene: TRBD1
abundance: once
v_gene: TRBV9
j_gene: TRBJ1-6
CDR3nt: TGTGCCAGCAGCGAGACGGCCGGACAGGAAGGTTCTAATTCACCCCTCCACTTT
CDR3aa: CASSETAGQEGSNSPLHF

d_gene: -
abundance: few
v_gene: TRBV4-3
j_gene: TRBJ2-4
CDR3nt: TGCGCCAGCAGCCAACCCTGGGGGAAAAACATTCAGTACTTC
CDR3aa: CASSQPWGKNIQYF

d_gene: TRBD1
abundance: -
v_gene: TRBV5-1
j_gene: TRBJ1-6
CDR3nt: TGCGCCAGCAGCTTGGAGGGGGCGCTGAATTCACCCCTCCACTTT
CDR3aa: CASSLEGALNSPLHF